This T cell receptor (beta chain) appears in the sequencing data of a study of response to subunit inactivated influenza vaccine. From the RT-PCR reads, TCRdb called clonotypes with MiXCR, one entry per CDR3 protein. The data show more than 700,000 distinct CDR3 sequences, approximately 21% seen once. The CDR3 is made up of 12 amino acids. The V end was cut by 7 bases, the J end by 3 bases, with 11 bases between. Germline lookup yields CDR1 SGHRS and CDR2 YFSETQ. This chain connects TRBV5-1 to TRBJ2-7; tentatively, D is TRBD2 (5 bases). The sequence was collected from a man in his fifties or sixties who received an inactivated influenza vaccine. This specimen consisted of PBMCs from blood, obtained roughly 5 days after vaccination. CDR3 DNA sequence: TGCGCCAGCCGGGGAATCGGCTACGAGCAGTACTTC. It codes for CASRGIGYEQYF.